This T cell receptor beta chain was documented in a study of CD8 T cells in Susac syndrome. At the level of the study: Patients with Susac syndrome were therapy-naive, on corticosteroids, or on intravenous immunoglobulin alone at blood draw.

Random hexamers were used to reverse transcribe roughly 0.45 to 1 ug of RNA. TCR beta CDR3 was amplified by immunoSEQ multiplex PCR. This amplification extended across 54 Vbeta and 13 Jbeta segments. Each CDR3 protein is one row after TCRdb ran MiXCR on the immunoSEQ multiplex PCR reads. The sample comprises 100,000 to 150,000 distinct CDR3 sequences, more than 90% of which are singletons, and more than 0.2% rests with the top ten. A few counts support this clonotype. The CDR3 has 13 residues. Per the germline V gene, CDR1 is SGHNT and CDR2 is YYREEE (reference sequence). Trimming left V 5 bases short and J 1 base short, with 10 bases between. Patients with Susac syndrome showed fulfilment of recently defined diagnostic criteria for definite or probable disease. It was negative isolation that provided the CD8+ and CD4+ T cells, whereas TEMRA cells were enriched by FACS.

The V and J genes are TRBV5-4 and TRBJ2-7; D may be TRBD2 (5 bases). The sample was CD8+ T cells from PBMCs. The origin of this receptor is a human donor with Susac syndrome. CDR3: CASSFSGSYEQYF. CDR3 sequence (DNA): TGTGCCAGCAGTTTCTCGGGGTCCTACGAGCAGTACTTC.